These 2 T cell receptor beta chains were sequenced from one sample in a study of control samples from healthy donors and cancer patients. Assay: immunoSEQ multiplex PCR; the TCRdb copy retains only in-frame clones and omits some. This sample has approximately 150,000 clones, with approximately 96% found just once. Source material: blood. The receptors were sampled from a woman in her twenties or thirties in good health.

The chain is built from TRBV10-3 and TRBJ2-7; 10 nucleotides align to TRBD2. Germline assignment: CDR1 ENHRY and CDR2 SYGVKD. This CDR3 spans 14 amino acids. The V segment lost 5 bases and the J segment 4 bases; nucleotides outside the gene matches: 5. For the CDR3, the DNA is TGTGCCATCAGTAAAGCGGGAGGGAGGTACGAGCAGTACTTC. This translates into CAISKAGGRYEQYF.

The chain combines TRBV28 with TRBJ2-1, with D possibly being TRBD1 (6 bases). CDR3 length: 11 amino acids. V was trimmed by 4 bases and J by 13 bases, leaving 11 bases between them. The germline V gene has CDR1 MDHEN and CDR2 SYDVKM. The CDR3 is CASSSYRDQFF. The CDR3 DNA is TGTGCCAGCAGTTCGTACAGGGACCAGTTCTTC.